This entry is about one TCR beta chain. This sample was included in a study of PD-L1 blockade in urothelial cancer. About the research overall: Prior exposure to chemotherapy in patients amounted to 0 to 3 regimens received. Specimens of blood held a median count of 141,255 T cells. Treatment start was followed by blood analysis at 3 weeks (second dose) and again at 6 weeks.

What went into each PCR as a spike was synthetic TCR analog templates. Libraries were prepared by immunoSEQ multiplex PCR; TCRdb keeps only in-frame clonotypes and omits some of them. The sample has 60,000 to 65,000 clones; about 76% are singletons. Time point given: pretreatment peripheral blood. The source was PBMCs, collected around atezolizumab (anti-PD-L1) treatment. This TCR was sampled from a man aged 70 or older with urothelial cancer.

The CDR3 nucleotides read TGCGCCAGCAGCCAAGATGCAGGGACTACCTATGGCTACACCTTC. Protein sequence: CASSQDAGTTYGYTF. The genes are TRBV4-1 and TRBJ1-2, with D maybe TRBD1 (5 bases). This CDR3 comprises 15 residues. V lost 0 bases, J lost 4 bases, and 12 bases lay in between. Germline CDR1 reads MGHRA; CDR2 reads YSYEKL.